A selection of T cell receptor beta chains follows, all from one sample in a study of blood T cell repertoires in COVID-19. Sequencing was performed with immunoSEQ multiplex PCR; in TCRdb, only in-frame clones are kept and a portion is missing. The sample shows 200,000 to 300,000 clones, about 88% of them seen only once. The sequenced sample was peripheral blood. These receptors were collected from a man in his sixties who had recovered from COVID-19. CDR3s include the opening cysteine and the closing phenylalanine or tryptophan. Each record gives: V gene, clone size, D gene, J gene, CDR3 DNA, CDR3 protein. D genes are given only for firm matches. Rows give clone size only sometimes, using once, few, many, or a class for an expanded clone.

TRBV7-2,-,-,TRBJ1-1,TGTGCCAGCAGCTCCGTGGGCCTTGAAGCTTTCTTT,CASSSVGLEAFF
TRBV3-1/TRBV3-2,-,TRBD2,TRBJ2-5,TGTGCCAGCAGCCACCCAACCCTAGCGGGGGGGAGGGAGACCCAGTACTTC,CASSHPTLAGGRETQYF
TRBV19,-,-,TRBJ2-7,TGTGCCAGTAGTATAGCGGGATTCTCCTACGAGCAGTACTTC,CASSIAGFSYEQYF
TRBV2,-,-,TRBJ1-2,TGTGCCAGCGGGGCACAGGGACAATTTAACTATGGCTACACCTTC,CASGAQGQFNYGYTF
TRBV2,-,-,TRBJ1-4,TGTGCCAGCAGTGCCTCCGGTAGCCGGAGGGATAATGAAAAACTGTTTTTT,CASSASGSRRDNEKLFF
TRBV12-3/TRBV12-4,-,-,TRBJ1-1,TGTGCCAGCACCATAAGAGCGAACACTGAAGCTTTCTTT,CASTIRANTEAFF
TRBV18,-,TRBD1,TRBJ2-7,TGTGCCAGCTCACCGGTGCGGACAGGGGGTTTCTACGAGCAGTACTTC,CASSPVRTGGFYEQYF
TRBV21-1,-,-,TRBJ2-6,TGTGCCAGCAGCATATCTGGGGCCAACGTCCTGACTTTC,CASSISGANVLTF
TRBV2,-,-,TRBJ1-2,TGTGCCAGCAAGGCGGGGGGCGACTATGGCTACACCTTC,CASKAGGDYGYTF
TRBV10-1,-,TRBD1,TRBJ1-2,TGCGCCAGCCAACGACAGGGCGGCTATGGCTACACCTTC,CASQRQGGYGYTF
TRBV29-1,-,TRBD1,TRBJ2-7,TGCAGCGTAACCCGAGGACAGGGGTCCTACGAGCAGTACTTC,CSVTRGQGSYEQYF
TRBV27,-,TRBD1,TRBJ2-1,TGTGCCAGCAGTTTCCTGGGACAGGGACCCTACAATGAGCAGTTCTTC,CASSFLGQGPYNEQFF
TRBV5-5,-,-,TRBJ2-3,TGTGCCAGCAGCTCGGCGGGGGCGGATACGCAGTATTTT,CASSSAGADTQYF
TRBV18,-,TRBD1,TRBJ1-6,TGTGCCAGCTCGCTCCGGGACAGAGGTTCACCCCTCCACTTT,CASSLRDRGSPLHF
TRBV9,-,-,TRBJ2-7,TGTGCCAGCAGCCCTAGGGGCAGCACCTACGAGCAGTACTTC,CASSPRGSTYEQYF
TRBV5-1,-,TRBD1,TRBJ2-3,TGCGCCAGCAGCTTTGGCAGGGGGCGAGTAGATACGCAGTATTTT,CASSFGRGRVDTQYF
TRBV2,-,-,TRBJ1-2,TGTGCCAGCAGGGCACAGGGATCCCAACGCTATGGCTACACCTTC,CASRAQGSQRYGYTF
TRBV13,-,TRBD1,TRBJ2-7,TGTGCCAGCAGCTTATACACAGGGGGCCGGGACGAGCAGTACTTC,CASSLYTGGRDEQYF
TRBV3-1/TRBV3-2,-,TRBD2,TRBJ2-2,TGTGCCAGCAGCCAAATCCCTAGCGGGGGGTCGAACACCGGGGAGCTGTTTTTT,CASSQIPSGGSNTGELFF
TRBV5-1,once,-,TRBJ1-3,TGCGCCAGCAGCTTGGTAGGGGCGGATGGAAACACCATATATTTT,CASSLVGADGNTIYF
TRBV4-1,-,-,TRBJ1-6,TGCGCCAGCAGCCAAGAGGCAGGGGTCAATTCACCCCTCCACTTT,CASSQEAGVNSPLHF
TRBV30,-,-,TRBJ1-2,TGTGCCTTATTCCTTTGGACAGTCTCCCCCTATGGCTACACCTTC,CALFLWTVSPYGYTF
TRBV6-5,-,-,TRBJ2-7,TGTGCCAGCAAGACAGACCCGAGAAGCTACGAGCAGTACTTC,CASKTDPRSYEQYF
TRBV10-3,-,TRBD1,TRBJ2-7,TGTGCCATCAGTGAGTCTGACAGGACAGGGTCTTTGGGGGAGCAGTACTTC,CAISESDRTGSLGEQYF
TRBV29-1,-,-,TRBJ2-5,TGCAGCGTTCGGGGGGCCCAAGAGACCCAGTACTTC,CSVRGAQETQYF
TRBV7-2,-,-,TRBJ1-1,TGTGCCAGCAGCTTAAGCTGGAACACTGAAGCTTTCTTT,CASSLSWNTEAFF
TRBV21-1,few,-,TRBJ1-1,TGTGCCAGAACTGGGTACGGAAAGCGGAACACTGAAGCTTTCTTT,CARTGYGKRNTEAFF
TRBV11-2,-,-,TRBJ2-7,TGTGCCAGCAGCTTGAGACAGTTCTCCTACGAGCAGTACTTC,CASSLRQFSYEQYF
TRBV6-5,-,TRBD2,TRBJ2-3,TGTGCCAGCAGGACTAGCGGGGCTTCAGATACGCAGTATTTT,CASRTSGASDTQYF
TRBV6-2/TRBV6-3,-,-,TRBJ2-7,TGTGCCAGCAGCTATAGATTCGTACAGGGCCCCTACTTC,CASSYRFVQGPYF
TRBV3-1/TRBV3-2,-,-,TRBJ1-2,TGTGCCAGCAGCCAAGGCCCAGGGCGGTCCTATGGCTACACCTTC,CASSQGPGRSYGYTF
TRBV19,-,-,TRBJ1-6,TGTGCCAGTAGTATAGATAACTCCGGGAGCTCCTATAATTCACCCCTCCACTTT,CASSIDNSGSSYNSPLHF
TRBV9,-,TRBD1,TRBJ1-2,TGTGCCAGCAGCGGCACCGGGACAGGGGCTGGCTACACCTTC,CASSGTGTGAGYTF
TRBV7-2,-,-,TRBJ1-5,TGTGCCAGCAGCCCGGCCCCCGAGGAGCCCCAGCATTTT,CASSPAPEEPQHF
TRBV24-1,-,-,TRBJ2-7,TGTGCCACCAGTGATGTTCGCAGTCAGCAGTACTTC,CATSDVRSQQYF
TRBV5-1,-,-,TRBJ2-5,TGCGCCAGCAGCTCTGGACAGCCCCAAGAGACCCAGTACTTC,CASSSGQPQETQYF
TRBV5-1,-,-,TRBJ1-1,TGCGCCAGCAGCTTGACAGGGCGGTCTGAAGCTTTCTTT,CASSLTGRSEAFF
TRBV7-7,-,-,TRBJ2-2,TGTGCTAGCAGCTTAGGAGAGTCCGGGGAGCTGTTTTTT,CASSLGESGELFF
TRBV30,-,TRBD1,TRBJ1-6,TGTGCCTGGAGAGGACAGGATAATTCACCCCTCCACTTT,CAWRGQDNSPLHF
TRBV29-1,-,-,TRBJ1-1,TGCAGCGTTGAACAGTACACTGAAGCTTTCTTT,CSVEQYTEAFF
TRBV9,-,TRBD2,TRBJ2-7,TGTGCCAGTTCCCGGGGGGGCTACGAGCAGTACTTC,CASSRGGYEQYF
TRBV6-2/TRBV6-3,-,-,TRBJ2-1,TGTGCCAGCAGTTACTCGCGCGGGGAGATCTACAATGAGCAGTTCTTC,CASSYSRGEIYNEQFF
TRBV5-6,-,-,TRBJ1-6,TGTGCCAGCAGGCTGGGGAGCTCCTATAATTCACCCCTCCACTTT,CASRLGSSYNSPLHF
TRBV7-9,once,-,TRBJ2-2,TGTGCCAGCAGCTTAGTACGGTCGAACACCGGGGAGCTGTTTTTT,CASSLVRSNTGELFF
TRBV12-5,-,-,TRBJ2-3,TGTGCTAGTGGTTTGTCCAGTGCAGATACGCAGTATTTT,CASGLSSADTQYF
TRBV7-9,few,-,TRBJ1-1,TGTGCCAGCAGCTTCCCCCCACAGTGGGACACTGAAGCTTTCTTT,CASSFPPQWDTEAFF
TRBV6-2/TRBV6-3,-,-,TRBJ1-1,TGTGCCAGCAGTTACCTACAGCCGAACACTGAAGCTTTCTTT,CASSYLQPNTEAFF
TRBV5-1,-,-,TRBJ1-2,TGCGCCAGCAGCTTGGGACAGCCTAATTATGGCTACACCTTC,CASSLGQPNYGYTF
TRBV5-6,-,-,TRBJ1-6,TGTGCCAGCAGCTTGTTTAGTAATTCACCCCTCCACTTT,CASSLFSNSPLHF
TRBV6-5,-,TRBD1,TRBJ2-2,TGTGCCAGCAGCCGGAGACAGGGGAACACCGGGGAGCTGTTTTTT,CASSRRQGNTGELFF
TRBV2,-,TRBD1,TRBJ1-6,TGTGCCAGCAGTGGCCGACAGGGCAGGAGTTCACCCCTCCACTTT,CASSGRQGRSSPLHF
TRBV10-1,-,TRBD2,TRBJ2-7,TGCGCCAGCAGCGAAAGGACTAGCGGCTCCTACGAGCAGTACTTC,CASSERTSGSYEQYF
TRBV5-1,-,-,TRBJ1-3,TGCGCCAGCAGCTTGGGGTCGACGGGCTCTGGAAACACCATATATTTT,CASSLGSTGSGNTIYF
TRBV15,-,TRBD1,TRBJ2-2,TGTGCCACCAGCAGGAGGACAGGGAACACCGGGGAGCTGTTTTTT,CATSRRTGNTGELFF
TRBV10-1,-,-,TRBJ1-1,TGCGCCAGCAGTGAAGGAGGCATGAACACTGAAGCTTTCTTT,CASSEGGMNTEAFF
TRBV11-1,-,-,TRBJ2-1,TGTGCCAGCAGGCCGAGGGGAGGTGAGCAGTTCTTC,CASRPRGGEQFF
TRBV7-8,-,-,TRBJ1-1,TGTGCCAGCAGCGACAGGGAAGCTTTCTTT,CASSDREAFF
TRBV5-1,-,-,TRBJ2-3,TGCGCCAGCAGCTTCTTGGGGGCAGTGTCAGATACGCAGTATTTT,CASSFLGAVSDTQYF
TRBV24-1,-,TRBD1,TRBJ2-2,TGTGCCACCGGAGACAGGGGGCGGATCACCGGGGAGCTGTTTTTT,CATGDRGRITGELFF